This TCR beta chain was profiled in a study of T cell changes during pregnancy in multiple sclerosis. The data were produced by immunoSEQ multiplex PCR, yet TCRdb's version contains in-frame clones alone and is incomplete. The sample carries 49,000 or so clones, 85% to 95% recorded once. V gave up 5 bases and J gave up 3 bases, with 14 bases separating them. CDR1 SGHTA and CDR2 FQGNSA come from the germline V gene. The length of the CDR3 is 14 residues. This material consisted of CD4+ T cells from peripheral blood mononuclear cells, taken in the second trimester of pregnancy. The chain recombines TRBV7-2 with TRBJ2-7, with D perhaps matching TRBD1 (6 bases). This clonotype originated in a female donor in good health, enrolled as a control in a pregnancy study. The CDR3 here is CASSPNRVRYEQYF. The CDR3 nucleotides read TGTGCCAGCAGCCCAAACAGGGTTCGCTACGAGCAGTACTTC.